The T cell receptor (beta chain) described here comes from a study of CD8 T cells in Susac syndrome. An amount of RNA that ranged from 0.5 to 1 ug was reverse transcribed with random hexamers. Each CDR3 protein gets one entry after TCRdb re-called the immunoSEQ multiplex PCR reads with MiXCR. Seen here are roughly 60,000 distinct CDR3 sequences, 85% to 95% observed once, and the top ten hold approximately 0.18%. The authors sequenced TCR beta from blood CD8+ and CD4+ T cells. Controls matched for sex and age were healthy donors. Negative isolation yielded CD8+ and CD4+ T cells; FACS enriched TEMRA cells. V was trimmed by 6 bases and J by 8 bases, leaving 13 bases between them. Germline V gene lookup returns CDR1 SQVTM and CDR2 ANQGSEA. CDR3 length: 11 amino acids.

V is TRBV29-1 and J is TRBJ1-1, with unresolved D. The receptor was derived from a human donor in good health. Specimen: CD8+ T cells from PBMCs. CDR3 bases: TGCAGCGTGGGAGGAATCGGAGAAGCTTTCTTT. It codes for CSVGGIGEAFF.